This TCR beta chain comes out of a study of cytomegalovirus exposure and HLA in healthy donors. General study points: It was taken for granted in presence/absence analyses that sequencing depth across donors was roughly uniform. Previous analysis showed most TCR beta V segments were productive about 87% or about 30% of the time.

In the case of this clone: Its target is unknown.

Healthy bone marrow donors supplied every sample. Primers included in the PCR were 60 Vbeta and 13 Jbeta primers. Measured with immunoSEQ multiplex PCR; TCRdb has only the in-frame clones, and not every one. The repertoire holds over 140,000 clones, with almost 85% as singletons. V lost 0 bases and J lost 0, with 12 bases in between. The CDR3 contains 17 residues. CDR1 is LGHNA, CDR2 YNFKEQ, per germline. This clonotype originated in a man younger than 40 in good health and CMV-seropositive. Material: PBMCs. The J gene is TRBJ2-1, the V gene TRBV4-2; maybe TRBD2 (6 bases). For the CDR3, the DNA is TGTGCCAGCAGCCAAGATTCAGCGGGCTACTCCTACAATGAGCAGTTCTTC. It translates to CASSQDSAGYSYNEQFF.